Each of the 14 T cell receptor beta chains below was sequenced from the same sample in a study of OX40 agonist ivuxolimab in advanced cancers. Repertoires were generated with immunoSEQ multiplex PCR, while TCRdb's copy carries only in-frame clones and drops some. The table has fewer than 90,000 clones, about 91% seen once; the top ten hold about 0.76%. The starting material was CD4+ or CD8+ T cells sorted from blood, obtained in a trial of the OX40 agonist ivuxolimab. The receptors here all came from an adult with an advanced solid tumor such as melanoma, head and neck, liver or kidney cancer.

The V gene is TRBV15, the J gene TRBJ1-5; D is perhaps TRBD1 (5 bases). The CDR3 length is 14 residues. Germline assignment: CDR1 LNHNV and CDR2 YYDKDF (reference sequence). V was trimmed by 4 bases and J by 4 bases, leaving 11 bases between them. The CDR3 DNA follows: TGTGCCACCAGCAATGGAGGGGTTAATCAGCCCCAGCATTTT. Protein sequence: CATSNGGVNQPQHF.

The J gene is TRBJ2-1, the V gene TRBV9; maybe TRBD2 (6 bases). V lost 5 bases to trimming and J lost 7 bases, with 13 bases between them. The CDR3 totals 13 residues. The germline V gene has CDR1 SGDLS and CDR2 YYNGEE. The CDR3: CASSATRENEQFF. The CDR3 region has the DNA TGTGCCAGCAGTGCGACACGGGAGAATGAGCAGTTCTTC.

The table lists this clone with a count of one. The chain is built from TRBV19 and TRBJ2-6; 9 nucleotides agree with TRBD1. V dropped 5 bases and J dropped 0; count of bases not matched to a gene: 8. This CDR3 is built from 18 residues. Per germline, CDR1 LNHDA and CDR2 SQIVND (reference sequence). Here the CDR3 DNA reads TGTGCCAGTAGTCCAAATAGACAGGGGGTCTCTGGGGCCAACGTCCTGACTTTC. Amino acid sequence: CASSPNRQGVSGANVLTF.

The chain uses TRBV4-1 and TRBJ2-5, with 7 bases lining up with TRBD1. Germline V lookup: CDR1 MGHRA, CDR2 YSYEKL. J was trimmed by 4 bases and V by 5 bases; bases with no gene match: 4. The CDR3 spans 13 residues. The DNA of the CDR3 is TGCGCCAGCAGCGATACAGGGGTAGAGACCCAGTACTTC. Translation gives CASSDTGVETQYF.

This clone was counted a single time. The chain couples TRBV18 to TRBJ2-5; a possible D gene is TRBD1 (6 bases). Germline CDR1 reads KGHSH; CDR2 reads LQKENI. V was clipped by 5 bases and J by 2 bases, with 9 bases between them. This CDR3 has 13 amino acids. CDR3 amino acids: CASSAGQQETQYF. DNA of the CDR3: TGTGCCAGCTCAGCAGGACAGCAAGAGACCCAGTACTTC.

Only one count was recorded for this clone. The J gene is TRBJ2-7, the V gene TRBV27, with TRBD1 as a possible D gene (6 bases). CDR1 and CDR2 from the germline V gene are MNHEY and SMNVEV (reference sequence). The V end was cut by 6 bases, the J end by 7 bases, with 16 bases between. The CDR3 spans 13 residues. As DNA, the CDR3 is TGTGCCAGCAGAATGAGCCCTAGGGGGGAGCAGTACTTC. Translation: CASRMSPRGEQYF.

The chain employs TRBV6-1 and TRBJ1-2, with a tentative D call TRBD1 (6 bases). This CDR3 region has 15 residues. Germline V gene data show CDR1 as MNHNS and CDR2 as SASEGT. The V end was cut by 3 bases, the J end by 2 bases, with 13 bases between. CDR3 residues: CASSEGSGQNYGYTF. CDR3 DNA sequence: TGTGCCAGCAGTGAGGGGTCGGGACAAAACTATGGCTACACCTTC.

This clone was recorded only once. This chain links TRBV6-1 with TRBJ2-7, with D possibly being TRBD1 or TRBD2 (5 bases each). Trimming removed 5 bases from V and 4 bases from J, with 9 bases in between. The CDR3 is 12 residues long. Germline CDR1 MNHNS, CDR2 SASEGT. The CDR3 nucleotides are TGTGCCAGCAGTCCCGGGGCTTACGAGCAGTACTTC. This gives the protein CASSPGAYEQYF.

V is TRBV2 and J is TRBJ2-5, with 10 bases identical to TRBD1. Germline loops: CDR1 SNHLY, CDR2 FYNNEI. The trim removed 4 bases at V and 5 bases at J, leaving 7 bases unmatched. The CDR3 consists of 15 residues. The CDR3: CASSVRTGGGETQYF. The CDR3 DNA reads TGTGCCAGCAGTGTTAGGACAGGGGGTGGGGAGACCCAGTACTTC. The full variable domain, in which reference TRBV2 and TRBJ2-5 provide the parts outside the CDR3, is EPEVTQTPSHQVTQMGQEVILRCVPISNHLYFYWYRQILGQKVEFLVSFYNNEISEKSEIFDDQFSVERPDGSNFTLKIRSTKLEDSAMYFCASSVRTGGGETQYFGPGTRLLVL.

CDR3 nucleotides: TGTGCCAGTAGTATAGGGCCAAGGCAGGGCGATGAGCAGTTCTTC. Its protein product is CASSIGPRQGDEQFF. The chain has TRBV19 and TRBJ2-1; tentative D call: TRBD1 (5 bases). Germline-derived CDR1 and CDR2 are LNHDA and SQIVND (reference sequence). This CDR3 is built from 15 residues. V was shortened by 1 base and J by 8 bases, with 15 bases between the two germline ends. Full variable domain (rest looked up from reference TRBV19 and TRBJ2-1): DGGITQSPKYLFRKEGQNVTLSCEQNLNHDAMYWYRQDPGQGLRLIYYSQIVNDFQKGDIAEGYSVSREKKESFPLTVTSAQKNPTAFYLCASSIGPRQGDEQFFGPGTRLTVL.

V is TRBV2 and J is TRBJ2-6, with D unresolved. The CDR3 contains 14 residues. V was shortened by 3 bases and J by 2 bases, with 5 bases between the two germline ends. Germline lookup yields CDR1 SNHLY and CDR2 FYNNEI. CDR3 in amino acids: CASSEDPGANVLTF. The CDR3 DNA is TGTGCCAGCAGTGAGGACCCTGGGGCCAACGTCCTGACTTTC.

This sequence joins TRBV12-5 and TRBJ1-1; maybe TRBD1 (6 bases). Trimming cost V 6 bases and J 1 base, with 12 bases left between them. Germline V gene sequence: CDR1 LGHNT, CDR2 FRNRAP. The CDR3 sequence is 14 residues long. CDR3 sequence reads: CASGIDRPNTEAFF. CDR3 nucleotide sequence: TGTGCTAGTGGCATCGACAGGCCGAACACTGAAGCTTTCTTT.

V gene TRBV18 combines with J gene TRBJ1-3; no definite D call. This CDR3 region has 14 residues. V was pared by 0 bases and J by 2 bases, with 5 bases between. Germline CDR1 reads KGHSH; CDR2 reads LQKENI. CDR3 loop: CASSPPQAGNTIYF. The CDR3 DNA reads as TGTGCCAGCTCACCACCCCAGGCTGGAAACACCATATATTTT.

V is TRBV7-2 and J is TRBJ1-5, with 11 nucleotides matching TRBD1. This CDR3 has 17 amino acids. The trim removed 1 base at V and 7 bases at J, leaving 9 bases unmatched. Germline loops: CDR1 SGHTA, CDR2 FQGNSA. The CDR3 bases are TGTGCCAGCAGCTTAGTCTCGGGACAGGGGGTCCGGCAGCCCCAGCATTTT. This gives the protein CASSLVSGQGVRQPQHF. Full variable domain (rest looked up from reference TRBV7-2 and TRBJ1-5): GAGVSQSPSNKVTEKGKDVELRCDPISGHTALYWYRQSLGQGLEFLIYFQGNSAPDKSGLPSDRFSAERTGGSVSTLTIQRTQQEDSAVYLCASSLVSGQGVRQPQHFGDGTRLSIL.